These 13 T cell receptor beta chains came from one sample sequenced in a study of blood T cell repertoires in COVID-19. Libraries were prepared by immunoSEQ multiplex PCR; TCRdb keeps only in-frame clonotypes and omits some of them. Of about 88,000 clones listed, over 90% are singletons. Sequenced input: peripheral blood. These receptor sequences come from a man aged 55 to 70 with acute or convalescent COVID-19.

The J gene is TRBJ1-6, the V gene TRBV28; TRBD1 agrees at 9 bases. V lost 6 bases, J lost 5 bases, and 5 bases stayed unmatched. Germline CDR1 and CDR2: MDHEN and SYDVKM. CDR3 size: 15 residues. The CDR3 here is CASRPGDRDNSPLHF. DNA for the CDR3: TGTGCCAGCAGGCCAGGGGACAGGGATAATTCACCCCTCCACTTT.

V gene TRBV3-1 (or the pseudogene TRBV3-2) combines with J gene TRBJ1-2; 8 positions match TRBD1. The CDR3 extends over 16 amino acids. From germline, CDR1 is LGHDT and CDR2 YNNKEL (reference sequence). V shed 5 bases and J 2 bases; nucleotides not matched to a gene: 10. DNA of the CDR3: TGTGCCAGCAGCTTCTCGAACAGGGGGAAAAACTATGGCTACACCTTC. Translation: CASSFSNRGKNYGYTF.

The chain has TRBV27 and TRBJ1-4; 10 nucleotides align to TRBD1. Unmatched junction bases numbered 5, after V lost 8 bases and J lost 8 bases. The CDR3 has 13 amino acids. Germline CDR1 reads MNHEY; CDR2 reads SMNVEV (reference sequence). Here the CDR3 reads CASGDRGREKLFF. The DNA for the CDR3 is TGTGCCAGCGGGGACAGGGGTCGGGAAAAACTGTTTTTT. The complete variable domain, with remaining parts taken from reference TRBV27 and TRBJ1-4, reads EAQVTQNPRYLITVTGKKLTVTCSQNMNHEYMSWYRQDPGLGLRQIYYSMNVEVTDKGDVPEGYKVSRKEKRNFPLILESPSPNQTSLYFCASGDRGREKLFFGSGTQLSVL.

V gene TRBV4-3 combines with J gene TRBJ2-1; 10 bases fit TRBD1. The CDR3 is 17 amino acids. Losses at the gene ends were 1 base for V and 7 bases for J; bases not matched to a gene: 10. Germline-derived CDR1 and CDR2 are LGHNA and YSLEER. In DNA, the CDR3 is TGCGCCAGCAGCCAAGTTATCTCGACAGGGGGCCTGAATGAGCAGTTCTTC. Its protein is CASSQVISTGGLNEQFF.

The rearrangement joins TRBV19 to TRBJ1-5; 8 bases agree with TRBD1. The CDR3 covers 16 residues. From germline, CDR1 is LNHDA and CDR2 SQIVND (reference sequence). J gave up 2 bases and V 4 bases, and 7 bases lay outside the gene matches. CDR3 bases: TGTGCCAGTAGTACCCATACAGGGGGTGGCAATCAGCCCCAGCATTTT. The encoded protein is CASSTHTGGGNQPQHF.

V is TRBV19 and J is TRBJ2-3, with D hard to call. The CDR3 loop spans 14 amino acids. The V gene lost 5 bases and the J gene lost 0 bases, with 9 bases spanning the gap. Germline loops: CDR1 LNHDA, CDR2 SQIVND (reference sequence). The CDR3 loop is CASSSGPSTDTQYF. The CDR3 DNA reads as TGTGCCAGTAGTTCCGGTCCTAGCACAGATACGCAGTATTTT.

CDR3 loop: CASSLAGETQYF. The CDR3 coding sequence is TGTGCCAGCAGCTTAGCGGGTGAGACCCAGTACTTC. The chain joins TRBV7-3 to TRBJ2-5; TRBD2 might be the D (5 bases). V shed 2 bases and J shed 5 bases, with 6 bases lying between them. CDR1 is SGHTA, CDR2 FQGTGA, per germline. The CDR3 contains 12 residues. Supplemented by reference TRBV7-3 and TRBJ2-5, the full variable domain reads GAGVSQTPSNKVTEKGKYVELRCDPISGHTALYWYRQSLGQGPEFLIYFQGTGAADDSGLPNDRFFAVRPEGSVSTLKIQRTERGDSAVYLCASSLAGETQYFGPGTRLLVL.

The chain joins TRBV11-2 to TRBJ2-3; 7 nucleotides line up with TRBD1. Germline CDR1 and CDR2: SGHAT and FQNNGV. This CDR3 contains 16 residues. Losses at the gene ends were 5 bases for V and 2 bases for J; bases not matched to a gene: 10. In DNA, the CDR3 is TGTGCCAGCAGCGTTCTACAGGGGTTGGCCACAGATACGCAGTATTTT. It encodes CASSVLQGLATDTQYF.

The V and J genes are TRBV7-9 and TRBJ2-7, with TRBD2 identical over 9 bases. The CDR3 length is 17 residues. Germline assignment: CDR1 SEHNR and CDR2 FQNEAQ (reference sequence). Trimming cost V 0 bases and J 7 bases; bases outside gene matches: 13. The CDR3 here is CASSLATSGTMQEEQYF. CDR3 DNA sequence: TGTGCCAGCAGCTTAGCGACTAGCGGTACAATGCAGGAGGAGCAGTACTTC.

The J gene is TRBJ2-7, the V gene TRBV3-1 (or the pseudogene TRBV3-2), with a tentative D call TRBD2 (6 bases). Germline V gene lookup returns CDR1 LGHDT and CDR2 YNNKEL (reference sequence). The CDR3 length is 13 residues. The germline V and J ends were trimmed by 4 bases and 3 bases, with 10 bases remaining between them. The CDR3 loop is CASSPDYGYEQYF. The DNA of the CDR3 is TGTGCCAGCAGCCCGGACTACGGCTACGAGCAGTACTTC.

The chain's CDR3 is CSASESSNEQFF. CDR3 nucleotide sequence: TGCAGTGCTAGTGAATCTAGCAATGAGCAGTTCTTC. The gene calls are TRBV20-1 and TRBJ2-1; D is undetermined. V lost 3 bases to trimming and J lost 6 bases, with 9 bases between them. This CDR3 is 12 amino acids long. Germline values: CDR1 DFQATT, CDR2 SNEGSKA (reference sequence).

The chain uses TRBV6-6 and TRBJ2-7; TRBD1 matches at 10 bases. Germline CDR1 and CDR2: MNHNY and SVGAGI (reference sequence). J was trimmed by 1 base and V by 4 bases; bases with no gene match: 7. The CDR3 sequence is 16 residues long. The DNA for the CDR3 is TGTGCCAGCAGTTTTATGGGACAGGGGATTTCCTACGAGCAGTACTTC. This codes for CASSFMGQGISYEQYF.

V is TRBV7-9 and J is TRBJ2-1; 8 nucleotides match TRBD2. This CDR3 has 15 amino acids. CDR1 is SEHNR, CDR2 FQNEAQ, per germline (reference sequence). V lost 5 bases and J lost 1; bases outside the gene matches: 4. The CDR3 here is CASSQGLVSYNEQFF. The CDR3 DNA sequence: TGTGCCAGCAGCCAGGGACTAGTATCCTACAATGAGCAGTTCTTC.